This T cell receptor (beta chain) was sequenced for a study of a mutant IDH1 vaccine in newly diagnosed glioma. Noted time point: week 35, safety follow-up. Topical imiquimod accompanied each vaccine dose, which consisted of 300 ug of mutant IDH1 20-mer peptide. Germline CDR1 is SNHLY and CDR2 is FYNNEI. Germline trimming cut 6 bases from V and 5 bases from J; bases unmatched to any gene: 12. The CDR3 is 15 residues long. Notes on this clone: Its specificity is unknown.

Here immunoSEQ multiplex PCR was the method, and the copy in TCRdb shows in-frame clones only, minus some. The sample holds 69,000 or so clones, 85% to 90% seen once. The material was PBMCs, obtained from a glioma patient whose treatment included an IDH1 peptide vaccine. The receptor was derived from a man aged 30 to 45 with glioma. The chain employs TRBV2 and TRBJ1-1, with 7 bases matching TRBD1. CDR3 DNA: TGTGCCAGCAGCCAAGGAGGGGGCGGTCGAACTGAAGCTTTCTTT. This gives the protein CASSQGGGGRTEAFF.